This TCR beta chain was found in a study of T cell responses to AZD1222 COVID-19 vaccine. V lost 5 bases and J 0 bases, leaving 10 bases between the germline ends. The CDR3 spans 14 residues. Per the germline V gene, CDR1 is MNHEY and CDR2 is SMNVEV (reference sequence). Note on this clone: Its antigen is unidentified.

Profiling relied on immunoSEQ multiplex PCR, and the TCRdb table lists in-frame clones only, not all of them. The data contain tens of thousands of clones, roughly 90% of them singletons. Overall study findings and caveats: Clonal diversity was possibly underestimated, and the donors were mostly white British, with more females.

Combined were second doses at about 4 or about 12 weeks. The genes are TRBV27 and TRBJ1-2, with a weak D call TRBD1 (5 bases). This clonotype originated in an adult who received the AZD1222 COVID-19 vaccine. The sample in question was peripheral blood, obtained 28 days after the second AZD1222 dose. For the CDR3, the DNA is TGTGCCAGCAGTCCCACGACAGCTAACTATGGCTACACCTTC. Translated, it gives CASSPTTANYGYTF.